The TCR beta chain under discussion was sequenced for a study of blood T cell repertoires in COVID-19. This CDR3 has 15 amino acids. The junction had 3 bases not matched to a gene; V was cut back by 0 bases and J by 8 bases. Germline V lookup: CDR1 MRHNA, CDR2 SNTAGT. Profiling relied on immunoSEQ multiplex PCR, and the TCRdb table lists in-frame clones only, not all of them. The table has roughly 89,000 clones, about four fifths seen once. V is TRBV6-4 and J is TRBJ2-1; 11 positions match TRBD2. Sequenced material: peripheral blood. This clonotype was obtained from a woman aged 80 or older with acute or convalescent COVID-19. The DNA for the CDR3 is TGTGCCAGCAGTGACTCTACTAGCGGGGGTGATGAGCAGTTCTTC. Its protein product is CASSDSTSGGDEQFF.